The T cell receptor (beta chain) under discussion was sequenced for a study of blood T cell repertoires in COVID-19. Assay used: immunoSEQ multiplex PCR; TCRdb lists only in-frame clones, some missing. Of about 88,000 clones in the sample, about two thirds were seen once. This clone was found once. V lost 1 base, J lost 3 bases, and 16 bases lay in between. CDR3 length: 16 residues. Material for sequencing was peripheral blood. The chain carries TRBV23-1 and TRBJ2-7, with D possibly TRBD2 on 6 matching bases. TRBV23-1 is an open reading frame, and its role is uncertain. The receptor comes from a woman aged 55 to 70 in a cohort sampled during active or convalescent COVID-19. The CDR3 DNA reads as TGCGCCAGCAGTCAATATCTCTGGAGGGTAAACTACGAGCAGTACTTC. Its translation is CASSQYLWRVNYEQYF.